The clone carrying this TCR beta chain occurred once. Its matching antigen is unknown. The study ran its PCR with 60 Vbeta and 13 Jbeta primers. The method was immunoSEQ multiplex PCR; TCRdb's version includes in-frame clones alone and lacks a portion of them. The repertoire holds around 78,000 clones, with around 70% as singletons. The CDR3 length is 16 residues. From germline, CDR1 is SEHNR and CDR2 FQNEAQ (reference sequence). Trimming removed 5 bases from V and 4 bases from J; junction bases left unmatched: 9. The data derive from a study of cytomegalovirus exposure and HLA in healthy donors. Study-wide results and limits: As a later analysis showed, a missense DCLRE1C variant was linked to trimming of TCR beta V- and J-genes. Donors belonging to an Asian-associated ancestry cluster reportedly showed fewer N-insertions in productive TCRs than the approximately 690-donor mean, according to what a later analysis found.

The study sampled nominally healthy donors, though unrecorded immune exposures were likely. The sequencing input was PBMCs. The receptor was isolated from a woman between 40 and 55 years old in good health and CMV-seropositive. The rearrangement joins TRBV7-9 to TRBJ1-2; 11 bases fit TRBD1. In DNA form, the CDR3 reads TGTGCCAGCAGCATAGGACAGGGGGCAGGGAGCTATGGCTACACCTTC. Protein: CASSIGQGAGSYGYTF.